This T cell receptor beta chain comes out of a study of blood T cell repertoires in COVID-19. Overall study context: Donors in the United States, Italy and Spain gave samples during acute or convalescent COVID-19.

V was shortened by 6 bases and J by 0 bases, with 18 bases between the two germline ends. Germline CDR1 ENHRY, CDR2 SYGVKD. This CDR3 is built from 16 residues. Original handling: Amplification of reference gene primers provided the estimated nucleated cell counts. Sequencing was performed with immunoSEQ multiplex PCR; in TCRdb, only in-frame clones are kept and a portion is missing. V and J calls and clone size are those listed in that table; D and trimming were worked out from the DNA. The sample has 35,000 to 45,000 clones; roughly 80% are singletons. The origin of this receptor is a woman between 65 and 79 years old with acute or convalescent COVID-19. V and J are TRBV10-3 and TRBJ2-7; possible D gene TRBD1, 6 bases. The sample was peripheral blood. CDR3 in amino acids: CAIRGSETDSSYEQYF. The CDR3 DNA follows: TGTGCCATCAGAGGTAGCGAAACGGACAGCTCCTACGAGCAGTACTTC.